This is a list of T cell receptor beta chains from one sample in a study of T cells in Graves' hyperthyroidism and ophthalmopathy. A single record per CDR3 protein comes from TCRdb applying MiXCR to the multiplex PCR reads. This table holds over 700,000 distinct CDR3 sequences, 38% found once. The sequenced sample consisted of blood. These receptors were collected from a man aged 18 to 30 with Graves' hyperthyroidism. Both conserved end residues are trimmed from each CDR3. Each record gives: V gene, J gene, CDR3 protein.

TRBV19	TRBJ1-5	ASSPQEGNQPQH
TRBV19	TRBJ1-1	ASSIGKGTNTEAF
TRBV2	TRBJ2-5	ASRGDPRETQY
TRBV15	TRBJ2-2	ATSPLPTGELF
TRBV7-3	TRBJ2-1	ASSLSGGSYNEQF
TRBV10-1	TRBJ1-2	ASINSWCSACYT
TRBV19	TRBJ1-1	ASTKAKVSTEAF
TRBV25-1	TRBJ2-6	ASSLYGTGVSGANVLT
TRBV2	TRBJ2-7	ASSEGSGSSNEQY
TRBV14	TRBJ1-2	ASSPSGQNPTYGYT
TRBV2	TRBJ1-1	ASSALVTEAF
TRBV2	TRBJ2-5	ASSADSGTQY
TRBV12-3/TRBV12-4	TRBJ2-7	ASSANQGSYEQY
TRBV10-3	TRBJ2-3	AIRSGEDTQY
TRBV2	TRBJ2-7	ASSVDSHEQY
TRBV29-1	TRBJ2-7	SSEGRVEQY
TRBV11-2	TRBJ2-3	ASSLAGGDSDQY
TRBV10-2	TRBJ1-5	ASSDPQGGNQPQH
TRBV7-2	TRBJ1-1	ASRKEPGANTEAF
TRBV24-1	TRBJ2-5	STGNKETQY
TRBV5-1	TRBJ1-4	ASSGRGGTNEKLF
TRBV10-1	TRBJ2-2	ASDLAGPTNTGGPPTLF
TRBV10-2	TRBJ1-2	ASRGLAGAHGYT
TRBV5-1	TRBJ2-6	ASSFESASSGANVLT
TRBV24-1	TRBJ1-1	ATSSGMNTEAF
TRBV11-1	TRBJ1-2	ASRPSDSIYGYT
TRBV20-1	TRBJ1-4	SARDFGRGEEKLF
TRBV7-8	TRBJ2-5	ASSLPNEETQY
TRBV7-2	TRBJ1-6	ASTWTGGTVIH
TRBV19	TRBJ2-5	ASSIAKRSGGETQY
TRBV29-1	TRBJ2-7	SAVGTGVHEQY
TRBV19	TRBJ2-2	ASSVAGVATGELF
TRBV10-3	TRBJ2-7	AISQDLYEQY
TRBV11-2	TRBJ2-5	ASSLEVGRETQY
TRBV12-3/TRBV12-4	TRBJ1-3	ASKDRNTIY
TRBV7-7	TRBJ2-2	AVQGTGELF